These 18 T cell receptor beta chains were all obtained from the same sample, sequenced in a study of long-term antiretroviral therapy in people with HIV. An immunoSEQ assay, version v3.0, was performed at survey level. Here immunoSEQ multiplex PCR was the method, and the copy in TCRdb shows in-frame clones only, minus some. The sample shows some 6,000 clones, around four fifths of them seen only once. Specimen: unsorted PBMCs, collected 0.5 years before starting antiretroviral therapy. These receptors were collected from a man aged 40-49 years with HIV.

The J gene is TRBJ1-6, the V gene TRBV13; 8 bases line up with TRBD1. The CDR3 sequence is 16 residues long. Germline CDR1 and CDR2: PRHDT and FYEKMQ (reference sequence). Germline trimming cut 5 bases from V and 3 bases from J; bases unmatched to any gene: 6. CDR3 region: CASSRSDRDYNSPLHF. CDR3 bases: TGTGCCAGCAGCCGTTCGGACAGGGACTATAATTCACCCCTCCACTTT.

The J gene is TRBJ2-7, the V gene TRBV7-5. TRBV7-5 is described as a pseudogene. The CDR3 has 15 residues. CDR3 residues: CVRSSDRQPPYEQYF. The CDR3 DNA is TGTGTCAGAAGCTCCGATAGGCAGCCTCCCTACGAGCAGTACTTC.

The rearrangement links TRBV27 to TRBJ2-1, with 13 bases fitting TRBD2. The ends lost 4 bases at V and 5 bases at J; junction bases unmatched: 8. This CDR3 has 17 amino acids. The V gene's germline CDR1 is MNHEY and CDR2 SMNVEV (reference sequence). In nucleotides, the CDR3 is TGTGCCAGCAGTTCCATCGGACTAGCGGGGGCAGACAATGAGCAGTTCTTC. It codes for CASSSIGLAGADNEQFF.

The chain combines TRBV5-1 with TRBJ1-1, with TRBD1 as a possible D gene (5 bases). V was trimmed by 3 bases and J by 3 bases, leaving 9 bases between them. This CDR3 region has 13 residues. The germline gives CDR1 SGHRS, CDR2 YFSETQ. CDR3 amino acids: CASSYRQYTEAFF. The DNA of the CDR3 is TGCGCCAGCAGCTACCGACAGTACACTGAAGCTTTCTTT.

V and J are TRBV30 and TRBJ2-3, with D possibly being TRBD1 (8 bases). The V and J ends lost 2 bases and 2 bases respectively, with 14 bases between them. The germline gives CDR1 GTSNPN, CDR2 SVGIG (reference sequence). This CDR3 is built from 15 residues. The CDR3 here is CAWSSGGQATDTQYF. In DNA, the CDR3 is TGTGCCTGGAGTTCGGGGGGACAGGCCACAGATACGCAGTATTTT.

This clone was found a few times. Other DNA sequences in the sample encode the same CDR3. The chain employs TRBV19 and TRBJ1-2; perhaps TRBD1 as D (5 bases). This CDR3 contains 11 residues. Germline lookup yields CDR1 LNHDA and CDR2 SQIVND (reference sequence). The ends were cut back, 4 bases at V and 5 bases at J, with 5 bases in the middle. The CDR3 DNA follows: TGTGCCAGTAGTACAGGGTATGGCTACACCTTC. As protein: CASSTGYGYTF.

The V and J genes are TRBV5-4 and TRBJ1-2, with D hard to call. The CDR3 has 13 residues. The germline V and J ends were trimmed by 4 bases and 5 bases, with 12 bases remaining between them. From germline, CDR1 is SGHNT and CDR2 YYREEE (reference sequence). CDR3 coding DNA: TGTGCCAGCAGCGTAACTGCAGGTTATGGCTACACCTTC. Translation: CASSVTAGYGYTF.

This chain uses TRBV5-5 with TRBJ2-7; tentatively, D is TRBD1 (5 bases). This CDR3 is 13 amino acids long. From germline, CDR1 is SGHKS and CDR2 YYEKEE (reference sequence). The V and J ends lost 1 base and 3 bases respectively, with 8 bases between them. CDR3 region: CASSLRQFYEQYF. The CDR3 bases are TGTGCCAGCAGCTTGAGACAGTTCTACGAGCAGTACTTC.

The chain is built from TRBV7-9 and TRBJ2-2; D unresolved. Deletions cut 3 bases from V and 4 bases from J, with 0 bases between. This CDR3 spans 11 amino acids. Germline V CDR1 and CDR2: SEHNR, FQNEAQ (reference sequence). The CDR3 coding sequence is TGTGCCAGCAGCTTCACCGGGGAGCTGTTTTTT. Its protein is CASSFTGELFF.

This chain joins TRBV12-1 and TRBJ1-2. TRBV12-1 represents a pseudogene. CDR3 length: 15 residues. The CDR3: CASSFDRPGGYGYTF. Here the CDR3 DNA reads TGTGCCAGCAGCTTTGATCGACCGGGTGGCTATGGCTACACCTTC.

The genes are TRBV28 and TRBJ2-7; 15 bases match TRBD2. V was clipped by 5 bases and J by 4 bases; unmatched bases: 9. Germline CDR1 is MDHEN and CDR2 is SYDVKM. The CDR3 has 17 amino acids. CDR3 sequence (DNA): TGTGCCAGCAGTCCTGGACTAGCGGGGGGGCCGGTGTACGAGCAGTACTTC. It codes for CASSPGLAGGPVYEQYF.

The rearrangement links TRBV11-2 to TRBJ2-7; a possible D gene is TRBD2 (6 bases). V lost 1 base and J lost 7, with 11 bases in between. CDR1 and CDR2 (germline): SGHAT, FQNNGV. CDR3 length: 13 residues. The CDR3 region is CASSLAAGSEQYF. The CDR3, as DNA: TGTGCCAGCAGCTTAGCGGCCGGGAGTGAGCAGTACTTC.

The rearrangement uses TRBV7-8 and TRBJ2-4; D unresolved. The CDR3 covers 14 residues. CDR1 and CDR2 (germline): SGHVS, FQNEAQ. Between the trimmed V and J ends, which lost 5 bases and 5 bases, there was a span of 13 bases. The CDR3 nucleotides read TGTGCCAGCAGCCCATACCCGACACAAAACATTCAGTACTTC. This translates into CASSPYPTQNIQYF.

V gene TRBV7-2 combines with J gene TRBJ2-7; 14 nucleotides align to TRBD2. Germline lookup yields CDR1 SGHTA and CDR2 FQGNSA. Trimming at V came to 5 bases and at J to 2 bases, leaving 8 bases not matched to a gene. This CDR3 has 17 amino acids. For the CDR3, the DNA is TGTGCCAGCAGCCTCACCTCGACTAGCGGGGGGGCCTACGAGCAGTACTTC. Its protein is CASSLTSTSGGAYEQYF. Complete variable domain (other parts from reference TRBV7-2 and TRBJ2-7): GAGVSQSPSNKVTEKGKDVELRCDPISGHTALYWYRQSLGQGLEFLIYFQGNSAPDKSGLPSDRFSAERTGGSVSTLTIQRTQQEDSAVYLCASSLTSTSGGAYEQYFGPGTRLTVT.

This chain uses TRBV2 with TRBJ2-4; D gene unclear. The CDR3 runs 12 residues. The V gene's germline CDR1 is SNHLY and CDR2 FYNNEI. The V and J ends lost 8 bases and 8 bases respectively, with 13 bases between them. Here the CDR3 reads CASSDTGDIQYF. CDR3 nucleotides: TGTGCCAGCTCTGACACGGGCGACATTCAGTACTTC.

The chain uses TRBV30 and TRBJ2-2; the match to TRBD1 covers 9 bases. This CDR3 spans 16 amino acids. V was pared by 3 bases and J by 9 bases, with 14 bases of the junction left unmatched. Germline V CDR1 and CDR2: GTSNPN, SVGIG (reference sequence). Here the CDR3 DNA reads TGTGCCTGGAGGTCCCGCGGACAGGGGAACCTGAGGGAGCTGTTTTTT. Protein sequence: CAWRSRGQGNLRELFF.

The chain uses TRBV19 and TRBJ1-2; tentative D call: TRBD1 (5 bases). The CDR3 runs 10 residues. Trimming shortened V by 8 bases and J by 7 bases, and 8 bases separated the two germline ends. CDR1 is LNHDA, CDR2 SQIVND, per germline (reference sequence). CDR3 amino acids: CASGASGYTF. The CDR3 bases are TGTGCCAGTGGGGCTTCTGGCTACACCTTC.

In this sample, this clone turned up a few times. The chain carries TRBV9 and TRBJ1-6; the D is unclear. V lost 3 bases and J lost 14, with 0 bases in between. This CDR3 region has 8 residues. Germline V gives CDR1 SGDLS, CDR2 YYNGEE. The CDR3 sequence is CASSALHF. The CDR3 nucleotides are TGTGCCAGCAGCGCCCTCCACTTT.